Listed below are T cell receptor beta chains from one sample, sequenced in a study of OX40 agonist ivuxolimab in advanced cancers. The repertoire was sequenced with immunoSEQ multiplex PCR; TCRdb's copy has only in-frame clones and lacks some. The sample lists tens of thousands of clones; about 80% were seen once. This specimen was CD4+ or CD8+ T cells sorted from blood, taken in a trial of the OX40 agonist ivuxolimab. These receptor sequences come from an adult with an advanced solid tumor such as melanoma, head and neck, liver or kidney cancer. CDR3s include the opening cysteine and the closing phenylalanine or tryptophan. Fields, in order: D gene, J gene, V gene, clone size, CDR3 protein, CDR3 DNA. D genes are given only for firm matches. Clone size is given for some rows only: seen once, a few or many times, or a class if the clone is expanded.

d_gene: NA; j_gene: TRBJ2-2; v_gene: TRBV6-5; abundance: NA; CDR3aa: CASRFRGELFF; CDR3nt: TGTGCCAGCCGTTTTCGCGGGGAGCTGTTTTTT
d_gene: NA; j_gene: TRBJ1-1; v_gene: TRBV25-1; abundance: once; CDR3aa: CASSALNSEAFF; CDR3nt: TGTGCCAGCAGTGCCCTAAACTCTGAAGCTTTCTTT
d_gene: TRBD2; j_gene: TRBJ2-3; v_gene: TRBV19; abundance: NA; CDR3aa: CASSRGLATDTQYF; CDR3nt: TGTGCCAGTAGTCGAGGACTAGCCACAGATACGCAGTATTTT
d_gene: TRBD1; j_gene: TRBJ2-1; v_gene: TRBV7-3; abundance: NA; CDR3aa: CASSPDRGLRDEQFF; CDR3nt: TGTGCCAGCAGCCCCGACAGGGGTTTGAGGGATGAGCAGTTCTTC
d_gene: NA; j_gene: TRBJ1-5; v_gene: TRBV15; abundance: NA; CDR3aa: CATSTLRGSPTQPQHF; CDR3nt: TGTGCCACCAGCACTTTAAGAGGCTCACCGACTCAGCCCCAGCATTTT
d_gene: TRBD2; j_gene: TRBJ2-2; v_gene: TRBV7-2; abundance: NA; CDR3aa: CASSASGYTGELFF; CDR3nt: TGTGCCAGCAGTGCTAGCGGCTACACCGGGGAGCTGTTTTTT
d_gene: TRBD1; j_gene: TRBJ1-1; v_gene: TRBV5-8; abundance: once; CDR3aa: CASSLGGRGRVNTEAFF; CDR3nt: TGTGCCAGCAGCTTGGGGGGCAGGGGGCGCGTGAACACTGAAGCTTTCTTT
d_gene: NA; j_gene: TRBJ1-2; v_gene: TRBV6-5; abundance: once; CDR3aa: CASSPRNYGYTF; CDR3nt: TGTGCCAGCAGCCCAAGGAACTATGGCTACACCTTC
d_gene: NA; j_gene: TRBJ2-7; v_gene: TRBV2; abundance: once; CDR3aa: CASSDRGYEQYF; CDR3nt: TGTGCCAGCAGTGATAGGGGTTACGAGCAGTACTTC
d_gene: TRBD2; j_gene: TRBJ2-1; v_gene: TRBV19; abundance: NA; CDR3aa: CASSIRLAGGFNEQFF; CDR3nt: TGTGCCAGTAGTATTCGACTAGCGGGGGGCTTCAATGAGCAGTTCTTC
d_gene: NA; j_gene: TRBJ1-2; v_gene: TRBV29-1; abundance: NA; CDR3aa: CSVEAPGVPYGYTF; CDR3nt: TGCAGCGTTGAGGCCCCGGGCGTCCCCTATGGCTACACCTTC
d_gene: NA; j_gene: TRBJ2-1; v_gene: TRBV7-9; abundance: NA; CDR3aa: CASSLASGVWEQFF; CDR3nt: TGTGCCAGCAGCTTAGCTTCCGGGGTGTGGGAGCAGTTCTTC
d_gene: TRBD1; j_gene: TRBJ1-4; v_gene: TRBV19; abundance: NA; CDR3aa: CASSINQGATNEKLFF; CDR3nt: TGTGCCAGTAGTATCAACCAGGGGGCAACTAATGAAAAACTGTTTTTT
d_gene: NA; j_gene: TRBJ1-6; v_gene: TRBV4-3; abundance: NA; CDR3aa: CASSQEGGGSPLHF; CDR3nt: TGCGCCAGCAGCCAAGAGGGGGGGGGATCACCCCTCCACTTT
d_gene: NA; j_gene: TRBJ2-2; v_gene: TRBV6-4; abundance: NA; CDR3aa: CASSPQGNTGELFF; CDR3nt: TGTGCCAGCAGTCCCCAGGGGAACACCGGGGAGCTGTTTTTT
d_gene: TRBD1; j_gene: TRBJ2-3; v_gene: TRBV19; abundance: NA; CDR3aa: CASSMSITGGTTDTQYF; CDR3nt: TGTGCCAGTAGTATGAGCATTACAGGGGGCACCACAGATACGCAGTATTTT
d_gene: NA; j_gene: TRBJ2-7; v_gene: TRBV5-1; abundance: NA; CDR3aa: CASSLDVYEQYF; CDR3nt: TGCGCCAGCAGCTTGGACGTGTACGAGCAGTACTTC
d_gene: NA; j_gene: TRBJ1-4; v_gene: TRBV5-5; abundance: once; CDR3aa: CASSLGPDGEKLFF; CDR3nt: TGTGCCAGCAGCTTGGGGCCGGACGGTGAAAAACTGTTTTTT
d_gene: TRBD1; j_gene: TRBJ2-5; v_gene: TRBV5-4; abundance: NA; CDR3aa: CASSPGQSNQETQYF; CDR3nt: TGTGCCAGCAGCCCGGGACAGAGTAATCAAGAGACCCAGTACTTC
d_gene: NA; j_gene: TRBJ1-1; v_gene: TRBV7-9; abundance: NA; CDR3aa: CASSLAGVQTKTEAFF; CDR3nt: TGTGCCAGCAGCTTAGCGGGGGTTCAGACGAAAACTGAAGCTTTCTTT
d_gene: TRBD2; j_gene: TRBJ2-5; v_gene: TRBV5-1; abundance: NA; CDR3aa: CASSLAGGPETQYF; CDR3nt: TGCGCCAGCAGCTTAGCGGGGGGGCCTGAGACCCAGTACTTC
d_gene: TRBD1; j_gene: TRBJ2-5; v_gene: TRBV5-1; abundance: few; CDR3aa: CASKSGTGAQQETQYF; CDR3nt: TGCGCCAGCAAGAGTGGGACAGGGGCGCAACAAGAGACCCAGTACTTC
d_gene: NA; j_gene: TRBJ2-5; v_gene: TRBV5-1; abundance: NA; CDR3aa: CASRNLGGSQQYF; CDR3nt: TGCGCCAGCAGAAATTTAGGAGGGTCGCAGCAGTACTTC
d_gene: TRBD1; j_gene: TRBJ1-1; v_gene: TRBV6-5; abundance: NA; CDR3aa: CASGHRGRGTEAFF; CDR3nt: TGTGCCAGCGGCCACAGGGGGCGAGGCACTGAAGCTTTCTTT
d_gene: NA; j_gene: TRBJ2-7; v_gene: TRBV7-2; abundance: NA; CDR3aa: CASSLVGGNYEQYF; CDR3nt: TGTGCCAGCAGCTTAGTCGGCGGGAATTACGAGCAGTACTTC
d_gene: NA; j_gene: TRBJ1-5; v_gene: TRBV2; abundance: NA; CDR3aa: CASQQGSRDQPQHF; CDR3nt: TGTGCCAGCCAGCAGGGATCTCGGGATCAGCCCCAGCATTTT
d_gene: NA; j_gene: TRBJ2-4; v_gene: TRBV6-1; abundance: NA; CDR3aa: CASTGGNIQYF; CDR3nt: TGTGCCAGCACAGGGGGGAACATTCAGTACTTC
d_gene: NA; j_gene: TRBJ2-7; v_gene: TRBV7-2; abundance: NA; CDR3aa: CASSSPYEQYF; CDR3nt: TGTGCCAGCAGCTCACCCTACGAGCAGTACTTC
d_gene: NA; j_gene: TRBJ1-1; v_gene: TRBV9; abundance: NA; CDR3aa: CASSLSGAATEAFF; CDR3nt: TGTGCCAGCAGCTTGTCCGGGGCTGCCACTGAAGCTTTCTTT
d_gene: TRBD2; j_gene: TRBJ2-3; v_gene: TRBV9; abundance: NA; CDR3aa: CASSVGARAGVSDTQYF; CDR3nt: TGTGCCAGCAGCGTAGGGGCCAGAGCGGGGGTCTCAGATACGCAGTATTTT
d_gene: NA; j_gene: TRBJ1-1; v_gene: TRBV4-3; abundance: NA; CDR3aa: CASSLNLPPRNTEAFF; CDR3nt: TGCGCCAGCAGCCTGAACCTACCTCCACGGAACACTGAAGCTTTCTTT
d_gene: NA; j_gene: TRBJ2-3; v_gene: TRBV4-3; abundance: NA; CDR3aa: CASSQDLGNTDTQYF; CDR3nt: TGCGCCAGCAGCCAAGATTTGGGTAACACAGATACGCAGTATTTT
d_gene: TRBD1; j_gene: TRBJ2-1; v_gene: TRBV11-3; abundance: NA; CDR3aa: CASSTIFKGQGNNEQFF; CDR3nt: TGTGCCAGCAGCACAATCTTTAAGGGACAGGGAAACAATGAGCAGTTCTTC
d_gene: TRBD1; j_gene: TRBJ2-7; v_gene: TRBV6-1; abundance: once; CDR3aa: CASGTAGYEQYF; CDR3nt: TGTGCCAGTGGGACAGCCGGATACGAGCAGTACTTC
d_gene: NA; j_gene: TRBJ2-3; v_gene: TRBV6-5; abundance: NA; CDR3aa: CASWRGAAYTDTQYF; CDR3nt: TGTGCCAGTTGGAGAGGAGCAGCCTACACAGATACGCAGTATTTT
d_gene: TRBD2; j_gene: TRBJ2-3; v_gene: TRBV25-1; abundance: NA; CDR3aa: CASSDKRGITDTQYF; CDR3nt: TGTGCCAGCAGTGACAAGCGGGGTATCACAGATACGCAGTATTTT
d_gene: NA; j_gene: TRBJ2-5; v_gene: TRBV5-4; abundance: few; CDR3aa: CASSSRLGKETQYF; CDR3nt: TGTGCCAGCAGCTCCCGGCTGGGTAAAGAGACCCAGTACTTC
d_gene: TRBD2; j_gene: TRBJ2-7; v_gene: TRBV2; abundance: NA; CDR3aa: CASSGEAGPTYEQYF; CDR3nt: TGTGCCAGCAGTGGGGAAGCGGGACCGACCTACGAGCAGTACTTC
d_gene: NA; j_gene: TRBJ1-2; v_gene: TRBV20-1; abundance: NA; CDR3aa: CSAGNYWGYTF; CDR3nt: TGCAGTGCTGGAAATTATTGGGGCTACACCTTC
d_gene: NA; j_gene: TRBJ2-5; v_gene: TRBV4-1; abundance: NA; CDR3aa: CASSQVIQGPETQYF; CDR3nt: TGCGCCAGCAGCCAAGTAATACAGGGCCCCGAGACCCAGTACTTC
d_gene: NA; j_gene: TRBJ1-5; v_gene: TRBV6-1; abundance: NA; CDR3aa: CASAILDSNQPQHF; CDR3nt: TGTGCCAGCGCGATATTGGATAGCAATCAGCCCCAGCATTTT
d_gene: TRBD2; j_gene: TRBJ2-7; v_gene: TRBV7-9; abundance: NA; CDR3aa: CASSLGGPSGGSYEQYF; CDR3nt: TGTGCCAGCAGCTTAGGGGGGCCTAGCGGGGGCTCCTACGAGCAGTACTTC
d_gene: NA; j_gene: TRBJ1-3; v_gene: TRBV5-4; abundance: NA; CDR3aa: CASSLLGGSGNTIYF; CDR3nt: TGTGCCAGCAGCTTGCTTGGGGGCTCTGGAAACACCATATATTTT
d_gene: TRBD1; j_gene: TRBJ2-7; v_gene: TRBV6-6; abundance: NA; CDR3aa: CASSYSGQGYEQYF; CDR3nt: TGTGCCAGCAGTTACTCGGGACAGGGGTACGAGCAGTACTTC
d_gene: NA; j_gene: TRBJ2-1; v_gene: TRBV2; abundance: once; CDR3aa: CASSRVLEQFF; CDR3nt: TGTGCCAGCAGCCGAGTGCTTGAGCAGTTCTTC
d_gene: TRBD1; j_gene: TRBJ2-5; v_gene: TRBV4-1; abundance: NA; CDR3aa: CASSQGTGSFTYQETQYF; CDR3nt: TGCGCCAGCAGCCAAGGGACAGGGTCCTTCACGTACCAAGAGACCCAGTACTTC
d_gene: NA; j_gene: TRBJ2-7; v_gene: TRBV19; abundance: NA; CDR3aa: CASSIRFSSYEQYF; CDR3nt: TGTGCCAGTAGTATACGATTTAGCTCCTACGAGCAGTACTTC
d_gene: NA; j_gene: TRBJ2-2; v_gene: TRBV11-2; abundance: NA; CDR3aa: CASSLGFIGELFF; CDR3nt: TGTGCCAGCAGCTTAGGGTTTATTGGGGAGCTGTTTTTT
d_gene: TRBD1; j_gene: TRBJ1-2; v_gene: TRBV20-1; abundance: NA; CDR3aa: CSARGGYGYTF; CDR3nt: TGCAGTGCCAGGGGGGGCTATGGCTACACCTTC
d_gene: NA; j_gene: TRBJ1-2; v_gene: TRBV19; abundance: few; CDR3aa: CASSIDKQGYYGYTF; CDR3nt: TGTGCCAGTAGTATAGACAAACAGGGATACTATGGCTACACCTTC
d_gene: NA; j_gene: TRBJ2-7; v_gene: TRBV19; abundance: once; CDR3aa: CASSIRFSSYEQYF; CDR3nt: TGTGCCAGTAGTATACGATTTAGCTCCTACGAGCAGTACTTC
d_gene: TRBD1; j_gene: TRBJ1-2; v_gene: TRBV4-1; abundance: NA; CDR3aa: CASSSRDRGSGYTF; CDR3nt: TGCGCCAGCAGCTCCCGGGACAGGGGATCTGGCTACACCTTC
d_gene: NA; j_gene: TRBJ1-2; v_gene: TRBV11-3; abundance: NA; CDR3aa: CASSISPNYGYTF; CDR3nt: TGTGCCAGCAGCATCAGCCCGAACTATGGCTACACCTTC
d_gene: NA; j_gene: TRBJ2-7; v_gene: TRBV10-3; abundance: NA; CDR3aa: CAIKPSRDVYEQYF; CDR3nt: TGTGCCATCAAACCCTCCCGGGACGTCTACGAGCAGTACTTC
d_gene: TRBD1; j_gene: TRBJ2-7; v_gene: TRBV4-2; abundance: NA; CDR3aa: CASSLQGQGDYEQYF; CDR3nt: TGTGCCAGCAGCCTCCAGGGACAGGGAGACTACGAGCAGTACTTC
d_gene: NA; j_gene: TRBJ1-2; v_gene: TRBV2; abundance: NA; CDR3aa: CASRTGTDYGYTF; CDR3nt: TGTGCCAGCAGAACCGGGACTGACTATGGCTACACCTTC
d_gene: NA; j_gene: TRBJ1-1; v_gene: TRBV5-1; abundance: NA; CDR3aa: CASSLAWGNTEAFF; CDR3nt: TGCGCCAGCAGCTTGGCGTGGGGGAACACTGAAGCTTTCTTT
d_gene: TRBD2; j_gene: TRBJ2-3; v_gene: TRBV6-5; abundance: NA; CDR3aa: CASRNLGRSTDTQYF; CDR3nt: TGTGCCAGCAGAAATCTCGGGAGGTCCACAGATACGCAGTATTTT
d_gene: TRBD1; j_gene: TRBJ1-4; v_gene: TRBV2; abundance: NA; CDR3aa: CASSGTGAKLFF; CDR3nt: TGTGCCAGCAGTGGGACAGGGGCAAAACTGTTTTTT
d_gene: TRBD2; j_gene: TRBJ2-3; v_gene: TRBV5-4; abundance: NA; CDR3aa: CASSHGGAGDTQYF; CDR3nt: TGTGCCAGCAGCCACGGGGGGGCCGGGGATACGCAGTATTTT